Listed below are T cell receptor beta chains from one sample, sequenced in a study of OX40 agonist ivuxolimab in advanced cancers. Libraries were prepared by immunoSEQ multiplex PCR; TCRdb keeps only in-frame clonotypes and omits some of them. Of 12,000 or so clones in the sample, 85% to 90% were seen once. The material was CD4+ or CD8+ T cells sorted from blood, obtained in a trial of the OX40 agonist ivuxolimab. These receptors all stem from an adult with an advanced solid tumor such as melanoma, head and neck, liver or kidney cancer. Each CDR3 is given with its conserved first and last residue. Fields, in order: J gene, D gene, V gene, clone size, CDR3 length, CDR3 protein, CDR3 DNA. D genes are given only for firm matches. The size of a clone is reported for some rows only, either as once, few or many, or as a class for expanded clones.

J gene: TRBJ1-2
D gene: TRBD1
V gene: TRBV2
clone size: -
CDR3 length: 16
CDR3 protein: CASSAWTGGGGEGYTF
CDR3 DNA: TGTGCCAGCAGTGCATGGACAGGAGGCGGCGGAGAGGGCTACACCTTC

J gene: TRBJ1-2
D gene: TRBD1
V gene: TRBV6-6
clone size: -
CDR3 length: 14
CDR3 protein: CASSLDRANYGYTF
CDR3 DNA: TGTGCCAGCAGTTTGGACAGGGCTAACTATGGCTACACCTTC

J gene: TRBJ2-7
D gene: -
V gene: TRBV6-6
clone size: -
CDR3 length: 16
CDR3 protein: CASSLQEDRSSYEQYF
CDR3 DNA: TGTGCCAGCAGTCTCCAAGAAGACAGGAGCTCCTACGAGCAGTACTTC

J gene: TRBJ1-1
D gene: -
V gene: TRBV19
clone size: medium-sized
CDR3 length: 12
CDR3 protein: CASSVAGSEAFF
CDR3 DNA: TGTGCCAGTAGTGTAGCAGGGTCTGAAGCTTTCTTT

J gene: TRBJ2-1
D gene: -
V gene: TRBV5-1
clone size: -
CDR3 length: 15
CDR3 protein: CASSLEGISYNEQFF
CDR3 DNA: TGCGCCAGCAGCTTGGAGGGGATCTCCTACAATGAGCAGTTCTTC

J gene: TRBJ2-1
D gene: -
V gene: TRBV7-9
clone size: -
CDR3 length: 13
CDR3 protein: CASSPLPGDEQFF
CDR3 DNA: TGTGCCAGCAGCCCCCTCCCGGGCGATGAGCAGTTCTTC

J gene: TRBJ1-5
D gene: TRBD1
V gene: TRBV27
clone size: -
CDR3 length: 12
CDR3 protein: CASRQGSQPQHF
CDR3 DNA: TGTGCCAGCCGACAGGGTAGTCAGCCCCAGCATTTT

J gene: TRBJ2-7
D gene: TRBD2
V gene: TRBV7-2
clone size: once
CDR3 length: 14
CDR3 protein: CASSPTSGGREQYF
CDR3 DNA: TGTGCCAGCAGCCCGACTAGCGGGGGACGCGAGCAGTACTTC

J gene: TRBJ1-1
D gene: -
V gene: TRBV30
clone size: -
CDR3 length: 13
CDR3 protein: CAWSGQMNTEAFF
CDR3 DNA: TGTGCCTGGAGTGGACAGATGAACACTGAAGCTTTCTTT

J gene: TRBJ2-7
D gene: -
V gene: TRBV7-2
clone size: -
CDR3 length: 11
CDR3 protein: CASSSTYEQYF
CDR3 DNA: TGTGCCAGCAGCTCCACCTACGAGCAGTACTTC

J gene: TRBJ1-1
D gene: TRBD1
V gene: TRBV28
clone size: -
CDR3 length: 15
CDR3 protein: CASSDPDRVGTEAFF
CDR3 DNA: TGTGCCAGCAGTGATCCGGACAGGGTTGGGACTGAAGCTTTCTTT

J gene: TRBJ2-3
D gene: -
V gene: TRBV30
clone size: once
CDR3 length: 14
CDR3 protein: CAWSVSATADTQYF
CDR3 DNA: TGTGCCTGGAGTGTGTCGGCCACTGCAGATACGCAGTATTTT

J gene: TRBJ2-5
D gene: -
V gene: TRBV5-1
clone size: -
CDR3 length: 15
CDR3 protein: CASRDLGLGQETQYF
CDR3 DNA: TGCGCCAGCAGGGACCTCGGACTGGGACAAGAGACCCAGTACTTC

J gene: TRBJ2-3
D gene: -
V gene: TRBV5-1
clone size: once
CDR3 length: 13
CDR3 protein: CASSRERADTQYF
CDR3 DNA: TGCGCCAGCAGCCGGGAAAGGGCAGATACGCAGTATTTT

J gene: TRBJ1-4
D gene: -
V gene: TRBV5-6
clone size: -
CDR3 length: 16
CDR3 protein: CASSLGSGVSNEKLFF
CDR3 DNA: TGTGCCAGCAGCTTGGGATCTGGGGTGTCTAATGAAAAACTGTTTTTT

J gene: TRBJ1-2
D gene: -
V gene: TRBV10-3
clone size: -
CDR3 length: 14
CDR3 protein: CAISDRQGSYGYTF
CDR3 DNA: TGTGCCATCAGTGACCGGCAGGGCTCCTATGGCTACACCTTC

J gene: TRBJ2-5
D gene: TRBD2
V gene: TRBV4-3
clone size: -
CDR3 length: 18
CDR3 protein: CASSQEGRASGLQETQYF
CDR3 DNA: TGCGCCAGCAGCCAAGAGGGGAGAGCTAGCGGTCTACAAGAGACCCAGTACTTC

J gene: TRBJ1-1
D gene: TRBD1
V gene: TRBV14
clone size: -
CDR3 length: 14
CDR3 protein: CASSRWTGDTEAFF
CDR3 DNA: TGTGCCAGCAGCCGATGGACAGGGGACACTGAAGCTTTCTTT

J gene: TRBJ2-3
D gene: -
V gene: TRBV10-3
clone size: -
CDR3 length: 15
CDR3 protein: CAISRSTALTDTQYF
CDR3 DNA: TGTGCCATCAGTCGTTCGACAGCCCTCACAGATACGCAGTATTTT

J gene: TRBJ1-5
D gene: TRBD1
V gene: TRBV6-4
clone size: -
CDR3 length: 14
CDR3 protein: CASSVTGGNQPQHF
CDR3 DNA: TGTGCCAGCAGTGTCACAGGGGGCAATCAGCCCCAGCATTTT

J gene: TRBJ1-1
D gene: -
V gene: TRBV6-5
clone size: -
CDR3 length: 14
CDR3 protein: CASSYGGFGTEAFF
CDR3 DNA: TGTGCCAGCAGTTATGGGGGGTTTGGCACTGAAGCTTTCTTT

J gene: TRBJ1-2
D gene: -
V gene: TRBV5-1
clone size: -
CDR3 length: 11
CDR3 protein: CASSLGAGYTF
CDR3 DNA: TGCGCCAGCAGCTTGGGGGCTGGCTACACCTTC

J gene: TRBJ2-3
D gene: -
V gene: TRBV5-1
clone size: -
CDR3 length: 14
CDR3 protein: CASSPQAATDTQYF
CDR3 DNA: TGCGCCAGCAGCCCCCAGGCGGCCACAGATACGCAGTATTTT

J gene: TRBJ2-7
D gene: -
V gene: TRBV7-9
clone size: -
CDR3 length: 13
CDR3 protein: CASSGGVSYEQYF
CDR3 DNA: TGTGCCAGCAGCGGGGGTGTATCCTACGAGCAGTACTTC

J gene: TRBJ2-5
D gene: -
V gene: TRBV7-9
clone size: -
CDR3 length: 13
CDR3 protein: CASSPPLEETQYF
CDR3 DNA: TGTGCCAGCAGCCCCCCGCTAGAAGAGACCCAGTACTTC